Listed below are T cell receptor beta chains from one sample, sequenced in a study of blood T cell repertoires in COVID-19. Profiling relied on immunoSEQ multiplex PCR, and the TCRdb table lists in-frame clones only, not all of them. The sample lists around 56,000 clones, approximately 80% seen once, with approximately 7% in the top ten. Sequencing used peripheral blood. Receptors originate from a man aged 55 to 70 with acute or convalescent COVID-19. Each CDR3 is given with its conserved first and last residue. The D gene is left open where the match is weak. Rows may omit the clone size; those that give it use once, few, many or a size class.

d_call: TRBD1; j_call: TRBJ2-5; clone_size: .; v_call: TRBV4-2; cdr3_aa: CASSRRDRGVGETQYF; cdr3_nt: TGTGCCAGCAGCCGCCGGGACAGGGGCGTTGGAGAGACCCAGTACTTC
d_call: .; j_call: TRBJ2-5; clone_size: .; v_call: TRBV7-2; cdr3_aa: CASSLSNSQETQYF; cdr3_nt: TGTGCCAGCAGCTTATCGAACTCTCAAGAGACCCAGTACTTC
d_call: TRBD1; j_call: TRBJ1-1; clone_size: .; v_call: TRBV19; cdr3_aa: CASSIGTGVNTEAFF; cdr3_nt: TGTGCCAGTAGTATAGGGACAGGGGTGAACACTGAAGCTTTCTTT
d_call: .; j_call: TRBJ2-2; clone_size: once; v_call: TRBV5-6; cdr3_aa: CASSLPRGNTPGELFF; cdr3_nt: TGTGCCAGCAGCTTGCCGCGGGGCAACACCCCCGGGGAGCTGTTTTTT
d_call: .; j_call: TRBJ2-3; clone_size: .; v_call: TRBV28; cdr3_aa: CASSSEEGSDTQYF; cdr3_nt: TGTGCCAGCAGTTCTGAGGAAGGATCAGATACGCAGTATTTT
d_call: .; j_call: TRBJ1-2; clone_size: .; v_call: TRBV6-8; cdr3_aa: CASSYGNGVGPRGDGYTF; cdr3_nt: TGTGCCAGCAGTTACGGGAACGGAGTGGGGCCGCGGGGGGATGGCTACACCTTC
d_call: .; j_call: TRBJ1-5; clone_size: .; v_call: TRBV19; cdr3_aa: CASSHPVQPQHF; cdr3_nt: TGTGCCAGCTCCCACCCGGTTCAGCCCCAGCATTTT
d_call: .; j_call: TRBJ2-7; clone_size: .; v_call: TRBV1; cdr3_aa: CTSSQVRQTSEQYF; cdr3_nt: TGCACCAGCAGCCAAGTGCGGCAGACCTCCGAGCAGTACTTC
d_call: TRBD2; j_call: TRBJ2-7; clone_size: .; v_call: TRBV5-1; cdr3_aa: CASGEGSYEQYF; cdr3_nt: TGCGCCAGCGGGGAGGGCTCCTACGAGCAGTACTTC
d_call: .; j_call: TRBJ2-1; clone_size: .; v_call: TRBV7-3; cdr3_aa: CASSYRGYNEQFF; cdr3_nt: TGTGCCAGCAGCTACCGGGGCTACAATGAGCAGTTCTTC
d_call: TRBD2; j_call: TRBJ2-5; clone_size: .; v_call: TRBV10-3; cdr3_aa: CAIRSSGGETQYF; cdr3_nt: TGTGCCATCAGGTCCTCGGGGGGTGAGACCCAGTACTTC
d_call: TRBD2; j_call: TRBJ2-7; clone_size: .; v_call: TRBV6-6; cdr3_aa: CASETQRGYEQYF; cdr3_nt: TGTGCCAGCGAGACCCAGCGGGGCTACGAGCAGTACTTC
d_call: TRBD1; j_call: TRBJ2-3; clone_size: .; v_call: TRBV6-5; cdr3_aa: CASSLQGGTQYF; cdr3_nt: TGTGCCAGCAGCTTACAGGGGGGTACGCAGTATTTT
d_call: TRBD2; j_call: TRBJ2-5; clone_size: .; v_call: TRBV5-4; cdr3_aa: CASSTTGRKNSGETQYF; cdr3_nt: TGTGCCAGCAGCACTACCGGGAGGAAGAACTCCGGCGAGACCCAGTACTTC
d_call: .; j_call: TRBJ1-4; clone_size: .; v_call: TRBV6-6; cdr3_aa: CASSYDGVSNEKLFF; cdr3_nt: TGTGCCAGCAGTTACGACGGAGTCTCTAATGAAAAACTGTTTTTT
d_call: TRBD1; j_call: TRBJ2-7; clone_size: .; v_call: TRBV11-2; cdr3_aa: CASRGQGSSYEQYF; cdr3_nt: TGTGCCAGCAGGGGACAGGGGAGCTCCTACGAGCAGTACTTC
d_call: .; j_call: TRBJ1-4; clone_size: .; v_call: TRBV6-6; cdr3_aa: CASRPFGGLEEKLFF; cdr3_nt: TGTGCCAGCAGACCCTTCGGGGGGCTAGAGGAAAAACTGTTTTTT
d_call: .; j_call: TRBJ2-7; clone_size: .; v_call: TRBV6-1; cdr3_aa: CASSDPRGFTYEQYF; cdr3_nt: TGTGCCAGCAGTGACCCCCGAGGGTTTACCTACGAGCAGTACTTC
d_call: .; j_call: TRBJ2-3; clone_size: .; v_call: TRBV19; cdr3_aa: CASLEKGRTDTQYF; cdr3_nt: TGTGCCAGCCTTGAGAAGGGGAGGACAGATACGCAGTATTTT
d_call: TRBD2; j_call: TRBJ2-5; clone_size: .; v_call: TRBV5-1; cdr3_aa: CASSKGGLAGEETQYF; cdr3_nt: TGCGCCAGCAGCAAGGGCGGACTAGCGGGGGAAGAGACCCAGTACTTC
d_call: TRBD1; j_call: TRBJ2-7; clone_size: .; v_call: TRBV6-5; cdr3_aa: CATAGDSRAKYF; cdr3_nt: TGTGCCACCGCAGGGGACAGCAGGGCGAAGTACTTC
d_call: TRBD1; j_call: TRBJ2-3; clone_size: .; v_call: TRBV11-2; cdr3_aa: CASSSLSGTVVYDTQYF; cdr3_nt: TGTGCCAGCAGTTCTCTTTCCGGGACAGTCGTTTATGATACGCAGTATTTT
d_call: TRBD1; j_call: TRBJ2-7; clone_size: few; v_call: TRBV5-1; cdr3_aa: CASRPTGSYYEQYF; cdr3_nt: TGCGCCAGCAGACCGACAGGGTCGTACTACGAGCAGTACTTC
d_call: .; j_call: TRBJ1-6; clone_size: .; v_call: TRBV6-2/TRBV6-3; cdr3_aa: CASRPDRSSYNSPLHF; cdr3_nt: TGTGCCAGCAGACCTGACAGAAGCTCCTATAATTCACCCCTCCACTTT
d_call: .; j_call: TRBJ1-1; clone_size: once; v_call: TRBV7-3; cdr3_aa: CASSSGPNTEAFF; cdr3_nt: TGTGCCAGCAGCTCAGGCCCGAACACTGAAGCTTTCTTT
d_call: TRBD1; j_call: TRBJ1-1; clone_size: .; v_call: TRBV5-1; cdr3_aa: CASSLRDSEAFF; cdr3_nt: TGCGCCAGCAGCCTCCGGGACAGTGAAGCTTTCTTT
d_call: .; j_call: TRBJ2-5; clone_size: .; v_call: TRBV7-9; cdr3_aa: CASRETSGETQYF; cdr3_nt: TGTGCCAGCAGAGAGACTAGTGGAGAGACCCAGTACTTC
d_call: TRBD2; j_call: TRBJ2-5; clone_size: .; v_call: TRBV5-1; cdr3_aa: CASSPSSGGGETQYF; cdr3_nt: TGCGCCAGCAGCCCATCTAGCGGGGGCGGGGAGACCCAGTACTTC
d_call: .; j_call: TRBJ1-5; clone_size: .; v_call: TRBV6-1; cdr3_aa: CASSKQGSQPQHF; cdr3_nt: TGTGCCAGCAGTAAGCAGGGTTCTCAGCCCCAGCATTTT
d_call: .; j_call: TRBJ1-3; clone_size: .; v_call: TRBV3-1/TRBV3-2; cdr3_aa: CASSLTRWGNTIYF; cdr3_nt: TGTGCCAGCAGCTTAACCCGATGGGGCAACACCATATATTTT
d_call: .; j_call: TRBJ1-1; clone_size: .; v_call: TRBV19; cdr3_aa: CASSIGQLNTEAFF; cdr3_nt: TGTGCCAGTAGTATTGGACAGCTGAACACTGAAGCTTTCTTT
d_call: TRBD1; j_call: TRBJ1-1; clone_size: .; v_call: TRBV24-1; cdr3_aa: CATSDSSPGQGVGAFF; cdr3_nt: TGTGCCACCAGTGACTCGTCCCCGGGACAGGGTGTTGGAGCTTTCTTT
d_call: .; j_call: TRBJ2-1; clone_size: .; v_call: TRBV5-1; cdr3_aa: CASSLTRFSYNEQFF; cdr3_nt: TGCGCCAGCAGCTTGACCAGATTCTCCTACAATGAGCAGTTCTTC
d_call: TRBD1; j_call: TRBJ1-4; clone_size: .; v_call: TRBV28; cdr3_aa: CASSSAGTGGEKLFF; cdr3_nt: TGTGCCAGCAGTTCGGCCGGGACAGGCGGTGAAAAACTGTTTTTT
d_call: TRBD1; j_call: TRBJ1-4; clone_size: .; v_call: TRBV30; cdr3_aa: CAWSAGQGLTEKLFF; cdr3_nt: TGTGCCTGGAGTGCTGGACAGGGGTTAACGGAAAAACTGTTTTTT
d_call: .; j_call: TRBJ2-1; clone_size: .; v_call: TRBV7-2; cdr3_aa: CASSLAGLSSYNEQFF; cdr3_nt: TGTGCCAGCAGCTTAGCGGGGCTGAGCTCCTACAATGAGCAGTTCTTC
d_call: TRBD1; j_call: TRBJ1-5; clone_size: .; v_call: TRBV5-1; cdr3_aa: CASSLGGGQGQPQHF; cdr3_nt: TGCGCCAGCAGCTTGGGAGGGGGCCAAGGTCAGCCCCAGCATTTT
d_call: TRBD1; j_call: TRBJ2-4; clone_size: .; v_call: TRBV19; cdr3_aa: CASIGRTGQNIQYF; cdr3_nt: TGTGCCAGTATTGGGAGGACAGGGCAAAACATTCAGTACTTC
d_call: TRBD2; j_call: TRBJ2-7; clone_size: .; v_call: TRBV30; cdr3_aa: CAWSAPRRGGTQQYF; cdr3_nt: TGTGCCTGGAGCGCACCTCGGCGGGGGGGTACGCAGCAGTACTTC
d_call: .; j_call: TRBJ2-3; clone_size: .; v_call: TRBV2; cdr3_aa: CASTSGAALTDTQYF; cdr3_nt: TGTGCCAGCACCTCAGGGGCTGCCCTCACAGATACGCAGTATTTT
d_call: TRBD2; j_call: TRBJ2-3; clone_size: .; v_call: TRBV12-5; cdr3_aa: CASGLTRTSGGSTDTQYF; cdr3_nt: TGTGCTAGTGGTTTGACCCGGACTAGCGGGGGAAGCACAGATACGCAGTATTTT
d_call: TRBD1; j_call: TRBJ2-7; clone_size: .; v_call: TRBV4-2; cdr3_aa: CASSRDRVEQYF; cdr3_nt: TGTGCCAGCAGCCGGGACAGGGTCGAGCAGTACTTC
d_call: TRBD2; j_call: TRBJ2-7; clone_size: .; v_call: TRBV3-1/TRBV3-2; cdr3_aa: CASSRGLAGDSYEQYF; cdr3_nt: TGTGCCAGCAGCCGTGGACTAGCGGGGGACTCCTACGAGCAGTACTTC